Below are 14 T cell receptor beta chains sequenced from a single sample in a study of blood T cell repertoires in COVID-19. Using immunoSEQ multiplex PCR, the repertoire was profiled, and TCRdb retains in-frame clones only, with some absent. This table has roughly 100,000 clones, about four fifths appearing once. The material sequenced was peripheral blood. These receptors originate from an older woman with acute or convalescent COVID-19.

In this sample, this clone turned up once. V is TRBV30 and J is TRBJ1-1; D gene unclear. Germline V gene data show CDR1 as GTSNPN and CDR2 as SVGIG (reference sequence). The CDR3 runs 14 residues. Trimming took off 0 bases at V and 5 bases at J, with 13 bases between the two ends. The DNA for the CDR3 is TGTGCCTGGAGTGTCTCCCAACTGCTTACTGAAGCTTTCTTT. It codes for CAWSVSQLLTEAFF.

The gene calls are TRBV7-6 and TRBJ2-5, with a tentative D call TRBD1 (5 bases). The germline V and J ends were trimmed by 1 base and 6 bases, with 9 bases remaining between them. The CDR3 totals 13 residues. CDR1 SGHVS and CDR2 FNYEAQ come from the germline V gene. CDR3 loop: CASSLGGQQTQYF. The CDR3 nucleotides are TGTGCCAGCAGCTTAGGCGGACAACAGACCCAGTACTTC. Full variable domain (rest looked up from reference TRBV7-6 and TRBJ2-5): GAGVSQSPRYKVTKRGQDVALRCDPISGHVSLYWYRQALGQGPEFLTYFNYEAQQDKSGLPNDRFSAERPEGSISTLTIQRTEQRDSAMYRCASSLGGQQTQYFGPGTRLLVL.

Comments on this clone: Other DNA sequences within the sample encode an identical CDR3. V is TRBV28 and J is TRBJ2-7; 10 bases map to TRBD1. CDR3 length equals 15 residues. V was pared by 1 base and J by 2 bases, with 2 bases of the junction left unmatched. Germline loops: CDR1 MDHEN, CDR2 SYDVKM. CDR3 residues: CASSLSGQGAYEQYF. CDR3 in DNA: TGTGCCAGCAGTTTATCCGGACAGGGGGCCTACGAGCAGTACTTC.

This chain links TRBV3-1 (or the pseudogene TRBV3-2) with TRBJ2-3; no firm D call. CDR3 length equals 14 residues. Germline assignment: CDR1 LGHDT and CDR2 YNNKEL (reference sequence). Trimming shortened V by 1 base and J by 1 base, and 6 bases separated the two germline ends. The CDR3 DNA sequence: TGTGCCAGCAGCCAAGTCACAGGCACAGATACGCAGTATTTT. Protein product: CASSQVTGTDTQYF.

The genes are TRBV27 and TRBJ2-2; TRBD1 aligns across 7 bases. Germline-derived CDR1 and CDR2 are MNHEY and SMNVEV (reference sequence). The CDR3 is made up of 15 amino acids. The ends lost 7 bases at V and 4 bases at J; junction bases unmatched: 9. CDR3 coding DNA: TGTGCCAGCACCCCGGGACAGTATTCCACCGGGGAGCTGTTTTTT. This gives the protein CASTPGQYSTGELFF.

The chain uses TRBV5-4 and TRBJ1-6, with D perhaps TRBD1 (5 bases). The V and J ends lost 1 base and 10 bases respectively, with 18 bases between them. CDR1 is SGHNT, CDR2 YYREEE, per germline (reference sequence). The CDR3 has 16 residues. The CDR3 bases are TGTGCCAGCAGCTTGTGGGGGGTCCCCCAGGGCTCACCCCTCCACTTT. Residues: CASSLWGVPQGSPLHF.

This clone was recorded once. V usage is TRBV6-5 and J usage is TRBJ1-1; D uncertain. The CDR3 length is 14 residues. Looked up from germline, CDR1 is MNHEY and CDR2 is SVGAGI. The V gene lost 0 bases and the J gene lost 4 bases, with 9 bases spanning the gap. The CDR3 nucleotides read TGTGCCAGCAGTTACTCCATAGGGAGCACTGAAGCTTTCTTT. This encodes CASSYSIGSTEAFF.

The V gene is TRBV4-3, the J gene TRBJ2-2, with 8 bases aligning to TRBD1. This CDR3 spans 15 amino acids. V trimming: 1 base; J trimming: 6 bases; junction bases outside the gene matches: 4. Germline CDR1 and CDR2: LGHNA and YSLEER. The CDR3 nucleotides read TGCGCCAGCAGCCAAGGACAGGGGTCCGCCGGGGAGCTGTTTTTT. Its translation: CASSQGQGSAGELFF.

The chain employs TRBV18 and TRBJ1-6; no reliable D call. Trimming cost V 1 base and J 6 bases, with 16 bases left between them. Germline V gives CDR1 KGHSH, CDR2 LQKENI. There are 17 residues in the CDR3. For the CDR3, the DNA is TGTGCCAGCTCACCACGGCGACCCCAGCCGGGTAATTCACCCCTCCACTTT. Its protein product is CASSPRRPQPGNSPLHF.

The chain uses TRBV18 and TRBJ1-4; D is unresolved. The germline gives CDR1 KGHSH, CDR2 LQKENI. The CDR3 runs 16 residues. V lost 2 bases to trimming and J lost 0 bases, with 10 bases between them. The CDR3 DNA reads TGTGCCAGCTCACCAAAATACACAGCAACTAATGAAAAACTGTTTTTT. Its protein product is CASSPKYTATNEKLFF.

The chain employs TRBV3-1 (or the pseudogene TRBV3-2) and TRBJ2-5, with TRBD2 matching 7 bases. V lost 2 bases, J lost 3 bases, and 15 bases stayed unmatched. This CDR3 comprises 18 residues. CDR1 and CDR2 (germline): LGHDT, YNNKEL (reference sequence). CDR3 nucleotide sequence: TGTGCCAGCAGCCAAATGGGGCGGACTAGTAATCCCAAAGAGACCCAGTACTTC. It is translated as CASSQMGRTSNPKETQYF.

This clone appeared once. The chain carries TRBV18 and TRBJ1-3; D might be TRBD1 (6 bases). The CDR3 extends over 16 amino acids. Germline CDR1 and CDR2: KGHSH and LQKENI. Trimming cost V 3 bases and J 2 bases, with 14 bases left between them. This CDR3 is CASSPTGTSTGNTIYF. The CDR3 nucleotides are TGTGCCAGCTCACCCACCGGGACATCAACTGGAAACACCATATATTTT. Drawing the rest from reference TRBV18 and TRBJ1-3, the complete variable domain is NAGVMQNPRHLVRRRGQEARLRCSPMKGHSHVYWYRQLPEEGLKFMVYLQKENIIDESGMPKERFSAEFPKEGPSILRIQQVVRGDSAAYFCASSPTGTSTGNTIYFGEGSWLTVV.

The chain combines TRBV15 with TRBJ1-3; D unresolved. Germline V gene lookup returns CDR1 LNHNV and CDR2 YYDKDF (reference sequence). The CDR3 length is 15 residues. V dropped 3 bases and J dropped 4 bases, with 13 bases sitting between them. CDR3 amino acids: CATSRNQNQGNTIYF. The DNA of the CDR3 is TGTGCCACCAGCAGGAACCAGAACCAAGGAAACACCATATATTTT. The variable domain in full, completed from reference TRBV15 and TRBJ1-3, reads DAMVIQNPRYQVTQFGKPVTLSCSQTLNHNVMYWYQQKSSQAPKLLFHYYDKDFNNEADTPDNFQSRRPNTSFCFLDIRSPGLGDTAMYLCATSRNQNQGNTIYFGEGSWLTVV.

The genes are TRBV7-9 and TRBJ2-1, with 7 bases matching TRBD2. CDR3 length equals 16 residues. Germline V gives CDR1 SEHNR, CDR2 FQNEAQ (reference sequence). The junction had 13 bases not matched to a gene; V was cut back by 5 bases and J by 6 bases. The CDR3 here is CASSQGDGGFGNEQFF. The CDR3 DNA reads TGTGCCAGCAGCCAAGGGGACGGGGGGTTCGGCAATGAGCAGTTCTTC.